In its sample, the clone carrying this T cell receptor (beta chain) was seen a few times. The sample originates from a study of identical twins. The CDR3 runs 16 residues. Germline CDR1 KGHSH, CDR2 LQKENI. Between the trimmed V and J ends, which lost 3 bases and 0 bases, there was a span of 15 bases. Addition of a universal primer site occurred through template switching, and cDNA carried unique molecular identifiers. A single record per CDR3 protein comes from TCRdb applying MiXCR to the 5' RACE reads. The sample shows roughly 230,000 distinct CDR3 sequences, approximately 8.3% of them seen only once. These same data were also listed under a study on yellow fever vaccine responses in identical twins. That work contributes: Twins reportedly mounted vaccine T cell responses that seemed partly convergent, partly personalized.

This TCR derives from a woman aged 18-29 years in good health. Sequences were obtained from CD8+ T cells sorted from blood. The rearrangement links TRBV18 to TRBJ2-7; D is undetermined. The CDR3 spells CASSPVEYTSSYEQYF. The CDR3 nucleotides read TGTGCCAGCTCACCCGTTGAATATACAAGCTCCTACGAGCAGTACTTC.